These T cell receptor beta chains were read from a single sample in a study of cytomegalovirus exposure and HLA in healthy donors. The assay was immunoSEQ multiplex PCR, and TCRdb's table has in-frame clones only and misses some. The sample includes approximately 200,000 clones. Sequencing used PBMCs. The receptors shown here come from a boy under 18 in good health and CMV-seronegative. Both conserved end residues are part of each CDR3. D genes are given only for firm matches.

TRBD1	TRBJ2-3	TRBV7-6	TGTGCCAGCAGCCCCGACAGGGTCAGGACAGATACGCAGTATTTT	CASSPDRVRTDTQYF
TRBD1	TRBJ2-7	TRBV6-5	TGTGCCAGCAGCATGGGACAGCCCGCCTACGAGCAGTACTTC	CASSMGQPAYEQYF
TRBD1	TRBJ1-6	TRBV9	TGTGCCAGCAGCGGGGACAGGAATAATTCACCCCTCCACTTT	CASSGDRNNSPLHF
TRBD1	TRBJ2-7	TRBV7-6	TGTGCCAGCAGCCCCCCGGGACAGCGTTACGAGCAGTACTTC	CASSPPGQRYEQYF
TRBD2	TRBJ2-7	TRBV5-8	TGTGCCAGCAGCTCCCGGCGGACTAGTGAAGGCTACGAGCAGTACTTC	CASSSRRTSEGYEQYF
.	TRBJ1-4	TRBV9	TGTGCCAGCAGCGTAGGCCGGGACACCCTTCAGGAAAAACTGTTTTTT	CASSVGRDTLQEKLFF
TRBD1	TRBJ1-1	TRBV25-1	TGTGCCAGCAGTATACAGGGGGCCATCGCTGAAGCTTTCTTT	CASSIQGAIAEAFF
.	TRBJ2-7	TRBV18	TGTGCCAGCTCACCACCGGGGTGGACAGATACATACGAGCAGTACTTC	CASSPPGWTDTYEQYF
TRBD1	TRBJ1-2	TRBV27	TGTGCCAGCTCATACCGACAGGGGGATGGCTACACCTTC	CASSYRQGDGYTF
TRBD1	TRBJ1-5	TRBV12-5	TGTGCTAGTGGCCTCGGGACAGGAGGGGATCAGCCCCAGCATTTT	CASGLGTGGDQPQHF
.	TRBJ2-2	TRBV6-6	TGTGCCAGCAGTTATCGTACCGGGGAGCTGTTTTTT	CASSYRTGELFF
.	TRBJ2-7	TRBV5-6	TGTGCCAGCAGCTTGGCTACGGGGATAAACGAGCAGTACTTC	CASSLATGINEQYF
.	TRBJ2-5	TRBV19	TGTGCCAGTAGTATTTCCGGGGTGGTCGAGACCCAGTACTTC	CASSISGVVETQYF
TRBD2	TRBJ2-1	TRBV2	TGTGCCAGAGCCAGGACTAGCGGGGGTTACACCTACAATGAGCAGTTCTTC	CARARTSGGYTYNEQFF
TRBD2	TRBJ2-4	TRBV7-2	TGTGCCAGCAGCTTAGGCGGGGGGGCTGTAGGAAACATTCAGTACTTC	CASSLGGGAVGNIQYF
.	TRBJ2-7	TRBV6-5	TGTGCCAGCAGTTACCGAGGTTACTACGAGCAGTACTTC	CASSYRGYYEQYF
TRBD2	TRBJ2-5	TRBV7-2	TGTGCCAGCAGCTCCCCACGACTAGCGGGGGGGCCGGAGACCCAGTACTTC	CASSSPRLAGGPETQYF
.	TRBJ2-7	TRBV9	TGTGCCAGCAGCGTAGCCGGAGGAGACGCCTACGAGCAGTACTTC	CASSVAGGDAYEQYF
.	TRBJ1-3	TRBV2	TGTGCCACCCGCGTGAACACCATATATTTT	CATRVNTIYF
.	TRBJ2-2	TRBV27	TGTGCCAGCGGCATGGTGAGGGCCGGGGAGCTGTTTTTT	CASGMVRAGELFF
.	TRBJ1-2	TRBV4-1	TGCGCCAGCAGCCGCATACCCTCCGGGACTGAAAACCATGGCTACACCTTC	CASSRIPSGTENHGYTF
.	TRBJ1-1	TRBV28	TGTGCCAGCAGCCTCCCTAGGGGGAACACTGAAGCTTTCTTT	CASSLPRGNTEAFF
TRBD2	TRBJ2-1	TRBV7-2	TGTGCCAGCAGCTTACGCCCGACCAAGGGTCCGGGGGGTGAGCAGTTCTTC	CASSLRPTKGPGGEQFF
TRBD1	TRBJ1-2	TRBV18	TGTGCCAGCTCAATACAGGGGGCTTCGGATGGCTACACCTTC	CASSIQGASDGYTF
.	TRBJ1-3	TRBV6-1	TGTGCCAGCAGTGAAGTGGGGCTTTCTGGAAACACCATATATTTT	CASSEVGLSGNTIYF
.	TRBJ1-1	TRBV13	TGTGCCAGCAGCTTAGGTTTAGGAGGGGAGAACACTGAAGCTTTCTTT	CASSLGLGGENTEAFF
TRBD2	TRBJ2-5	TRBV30	TGTGCCTGGAGTGGCGGGGGGAACCAAGAGACCCAGTACTTC	CAWSGGGNQETQYF
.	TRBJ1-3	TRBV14	TGTGCCAGCTCAGCGGGTTACACCATATATTTT	CASSAGYTIYF
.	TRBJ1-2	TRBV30	TGTGCCTGGTCGTCATTCCAGGGATATGGCTACACCTTC	CAWSSFQGYGYTF
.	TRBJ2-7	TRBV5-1	TGCGCCAGCGCAATTCCCGGCAGGGTCGACGAGCAGTACTTC	CASAIPGRVDEQYF
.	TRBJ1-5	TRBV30	TGTGCCTGGAGTGACTATAGCAATCAGCCCCAGCATTTT	CAWSDYSNQPQHF
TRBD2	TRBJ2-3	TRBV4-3	TGCGCCAGCAGCCAAGAGGCCGGGGGGGCAGTCAGGGTGAAAGATACGCAGTATTTT	CASSQEAGGAVRVKDTQYF
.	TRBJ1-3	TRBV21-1	TGTGCCAGCAGCAAAAAGGGGACACCTGGAAACACCATATATTTT	CASSKKGTPGNTIYF
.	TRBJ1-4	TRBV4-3	TGCGCCAGCAGCCAAGTTGATGGGAGAGAAAAACTGTTTTTT	CASSQVDGREKLFF
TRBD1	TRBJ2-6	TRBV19	TGTGCCAGTAGTATCGGGACAGTTGGAACTGGGGCCAACGTCCTGACTTTC	CASSIGTVGTGANVLTF
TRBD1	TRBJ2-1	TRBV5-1	TGCGCCAGCAAGCCGGGACAGGGGTACAATGAGCAGTTCTTC	CASKPGQGYNEQFF
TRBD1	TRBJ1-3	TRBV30	TGTGCCTGGGACAGGGACGGAAACACCATATATTTT	CAWDRDGNTIYF
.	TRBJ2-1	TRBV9	TGTGCCAGCAGCGTAGCAGGCACCGACAATGAGCAGTTCTTC	CASSVAGTDNEQFF
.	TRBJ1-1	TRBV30	TGTGCCTGGATTAACAGGGTGGGGACTGAAGCTTTCTTT	CAWINRVGTEAFF
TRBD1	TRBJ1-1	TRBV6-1	TGTGCCAGCAGAGAAGAACAGGGGGGAGACACTGAAGCTTTCTTT	CASREEQGGDTEAFF
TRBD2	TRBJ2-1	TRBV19	TGTGCCAGTACGGCCCTAGCGGGGGGTCTGGACAATGAGCAGTTCTTC	CASTALAGGLDNEQFF
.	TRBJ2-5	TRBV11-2	TGTGCCAGCAGCCGACTACAGGGAGAGACCCAGTACTTC	CASSRLQGETQYF
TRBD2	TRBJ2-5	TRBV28	TGTGCCAGCAGTTCCCCCGCTAGCGGGGAGACCCAGTACTTC	CASSSPASGETQYF
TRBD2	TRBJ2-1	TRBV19	TGTGCCAGTCAGCGGTTCGGACTAGCGGGGGGTTACAATGAGCAGTTCTTC	CASQRFGLAGGYNEQFF
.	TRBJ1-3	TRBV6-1	TGTGCCAGCAATGTAGGAGTCTCTGGAAACACCATATATTTT	CASNVGVSGNTIYF
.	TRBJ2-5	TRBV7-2	TGTGCCAGCAGCTTAACAGGAGCCTTAAGAGAGACCCAGTACTTC	CASSLTGALRETQYF
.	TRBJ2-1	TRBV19	TGTGCCAGTAGTATTCCCAGGGCCAACAATGAGCAGTTCTTC	CASSIPRANNEQFF
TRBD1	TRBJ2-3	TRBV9	TGTGCCAGCAGCGTACAAGGGACAGGGCCCACAGATACGCAGTATTTT	CASSVQGTGPTDTQYF
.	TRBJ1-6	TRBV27	TGTGCCAGCAGCCTCCTGGCGGGGATGAATTCACCCCTCCACTTT	CASSLLAGMNSPLHF
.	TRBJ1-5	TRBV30	TGTGCCTGGAGTCCGAAGGAGGCTAGTCAGCCCCAGCATTTT	CAWSPKEASQPQHF
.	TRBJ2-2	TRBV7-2	TGTGCCAGCAGCTTTAGTCAGGCCCGTTCGAACACCGGGGAGCTGTTTTTT	CASSFSQARSNTGELFF
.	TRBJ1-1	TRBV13	TGTGCCAGCAGCTCCGGACAACTGAACACTGAAGCTTTCTTT	CASSSGQLNTEAFF
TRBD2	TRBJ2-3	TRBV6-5	TGTGCCAGCAGTTACCTTACTAGCGCAGCTGGAGATACGCAGTATTTT	CASSYLTSAAGDTQYF
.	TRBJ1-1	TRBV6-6	TGTGCAAGTTGGGGAGGGCCGAACACTGAAGCTTTCTTT	CASWGGPNTEAFF